Presented here are 3 T cell receptor beta chains from one specimen sequenced in a study of identical twins. One entry per CDR3 protein, called by TCRdb with MiXCR from the 5' RACE reads. The sample contains 1.5 million to 2 million distinct CDR3 sequences, about 31% of which appear only once. Sequencing was performed on cord blood. The receptors stem from a newborn girl in good health.

The J gene is TRBJ1-2, the V gene TRBV6-1; perhaps TRBD1 as D (5 bases). This CDR3 contains 13 residues. The V and J ends lost 4 bases and 6 bases respectively, with 12 bases between them. Germline values: CDR1 MNHNS, CDR2 SASEGT. The CDR3 coding sequence is TGTGCCAGCAGTGTTGGGGGGGACGATGGCTACACCTTC. This sequence encodes CASSVGGDDGYTF.

This clonotype was observed a few times. V and J are TRBV2 and TRBJ2-7; TRBD2 aligns across 14 bases. Germline CDR1 SNHLY, CDR2 FYNNEI. The length of the CDR3 is 15 residues. V was clipped by 6 bases and J by 5 bases; unmatched bases: 6. CDR3 DNA sequence: TGTGCCAGCAGACGGACTAGCGGGGGGAAAAACGAGCAGTACTTC. Its translation is CASRRTSGGKNEQYF. The full variable domain, in which reference TRBV2 and TRBJ2-7 provide the parts outside the CDR3, is EPEVTQTPSHQVTQMGQEVILRCVPISNHLYFYWYRQILGQKVEFLVSFYNNEISEKSEIFDDQFSVERPDGSNFTLKIRSTKLEDSAMYFCASRRTSGGKNEQYFGPGTRLTVT.

Here the CDR3 reads CASSVTSGVVLRELFF. In DNA, the CDR3 is TGCGCCAGCAGCGTAACCTCAGGGGTAGTTCTTCGGGAGCTGTTTTTT. This rearrangement joins TRBV5-1 to TRBJ2-2, with D possibly TRBD1 on 6 matching bases. The CDR3 consists of 16 residues. The germline V gene has CDR1 SGHRS and CDR2 YFSETQ. V lost 4 bases to trimming and J lost 9 bases, with 22 bases between them.